A selection of T cell receptor beta chains follows, all from one sample in a study of human T cells and chemical hapten exposure. TCRdb re-derived calls from the RACE reads in MiXCR, one entry per CDR3 protein. The repertoire holds fewer than 85,000 distinct CDR3 sequences, with 10% as singletons. Sequencing was performed on whole blood, taken in connection with sensitization to the hapten diphenylcyclopropenone (DPC). The receptor source for this set is a woman between 25 and 40 years old with alopecia areata. Some clones in this sample may be carry-over from other donors' samples. Both conserved end residues are part of each CDR3. A D gene is named only where the DNA matches it firmly. Clone size is stated in some rows and not others, as once, few, many or a class when expanded.

clone size	D gene	J gene	V gene	CDR3 protein	CDR3 DNA
many	-	TRBJ1-5	TRBV20-1	CSARDRWDKTSGPQHF	TGCAGTGCTAGAGATAGATGGGACAAGACGTCAGGCCCCCAGCATTTT
many	-	TRBJ1-1	TRBV30	CAWSRGTVNTEAFF	TGTGCCTGGAGTAGGGGGACCGTGAACACTGAAGCTTTCTTT
-	-	TRBJ1-2	TRBV6-5	CASSPQRTGIYGYTF	TGTGCCAGCAGTCCCCAGCGGACGGGCATCTATGGCTACACCTTC
-	-	TRBJ2-1	TRBV20-1	CSARHRNEQFF	TGCAGTGCTAGACATCGCAATGAGCAGTTCTTC
-	-	TRBJ2-2	TRBV12-3/TRBV12-4	CASSLARPRTETGELFF	TGTGCCAGCAGTCTCGCCCGCCCGCGGACAGAGACCGGGGAGCTGTTTTTT
many	TRBD2	TRBJ2-1	TRBV18	CASSPSTSGGSYNEQFF	TGTGCCAGCTCACCAAGTACTAGCGGGGGATCCTACAATGAGCAGTTCTTC
few	TRBD2	TRBJ2-1	TRBV6-2/TRBV6-3	CASREASGYNEQFF	TGTGCCAGCCGAGAGGCTAGCGGATACAATGAGCAGTTCTTC
few	-	TRBJ1-6	TRBV30	CATPGRSGFNSPLHF	TGTGCTACCCCGGGTCGTTCGGGCTTTAATTCACCCCTCCACTTT
many	-	TRBJ2-2	TRBV6-4	CASRETSFSDTGELFF	TGTGCCAGCAGAGAGACTAGTTTCTCGGACACCGGGGAGCTGTTTTTT
-	-	TRBJ1-4	TRBV12-3/TRBV12-4	CASSTRATNEKLFF	TGTGCCAGCAGTACCAGGGCAACTAATGAAAAACTGTTTTTT
-	-	TRBJ1-1	TRBV14	CASSQDLLGNTEAFF	TGTGCCAGCAGCCAAGATCTCTTGGGGAACACTGAAGCTTTCTTT
-	TRBD1	TRBJ1-2	TRBV28	CASSQGDYGYTF	TGTGCCAGCAGTCAGGGGGACTATGGCTACACCTTC
-	TRBD2	TRBJ2-5	TRBV6-5	CASSYSSSGVWETQYF	TGTGCCAGCAGTTACTCATCTAGCGGGGTTTGGGAGACCCAGTACTTC
-	TRBD1	TRBJ2-5	TRBV4-1	CASSQTGGTQYF	TGCGCCAGCAGCCAGACAGGGGGGACCCAGTACTTC
few	-	TRBJ2-5	TRBV11-2	CASSLAGSSVIETQYF	TGTGCCAGCAGCTTAGCCGGGAGTTCAGTGATAGAGACCCAGTACTTC
many	-	TRBJ2-2	TRBV7-2	CASSLAQSYTGELFF	TGTGCCAGCAGCTTAGCGCAGTCCTACACCGGGGAGCTGTTTTTT
-	TRBD1	TRBJ2-1	TRBV27	CASTNGQGNEQFF	TGTGCCAGCACCAACGGACAGGGGAATGAGCAGTTCTTC
few	-	TRBJ2-7	TRBV28	CASSLPAGVYEQYF	TGTGCCAGCAGTTTACCGGCAGGGGTCTACGAGCAGTACTTC
-	-	TRBJ1-1	TRBV5-1	CASSYDRPVNTEAFF	TGCGCCAGCAGCTACGACAGGCCTGTGAACACTGAAGCTTTCTTT
few	-	TRBJ1-1	TRBV24-1	CATSDPGQREAFF	TGTGCCACCAGTGATCCCGGACAGAGGGAAGCTTTCTTT
few	-	TRBJ1-6	TRBV10-1	CASSESPAGTPDSPLHF	TGCGCCAGCAGTGAGTCGCCGGCAGGGACGCCGGATTCACCCCTCCACTTT
few	-	TRBJ2-7	TRBV19	CASRGVEGSEQYF	TGTGCCAGTAGAGGAGTCGAGGGGTCCGAGCAGTACTTC
many	-	TRBJ1-2	TRBV6-1	CASSEPRGGGPSWDGYTF	TGTGCCAGCAGTGAACCCCGCGGGGGGGGGCCGAGCTGGGATGGCTACACCTTC
few	-	TRBJ2-7	TRBV12-3/TRBV12-4	CASSFGSGDSYEQYF	TGTGCCAGCAGTTTCGGGTCAGGGGATTCCTACGAGCAGTACTTC
-	-	TRBJ2-3	TRBV10-1	CASSSGPSTQYTQYF	TGCGCCAGCAGTTCGGGCCCCTCCACACAATATACGCAGTATTTT
many	-	TRBJ2-7	TRBV7-2	CASSLGTYEQYF	TGTGCCAGCAGCTTAGGGACCTACGAGCAGTACTTC
many	TRBD2	TRBJ2-7	TRBV10-3	CAIAAEAGGEQYF	TGTGCCATCGCTGCGGAGGCCGGGGGGGAGCAGTACTTC
-	TRBD1	TRBJ2-2	TRBV29-1	CSARTGTANTGELFF	TGCAGCGCTAGAACCGGGACAGCGAACACCGGGGAGCTGTTTTTT
many	-	TRBJ2-1	TRBV30	CAWSLLVNEQFF	TGTGCCTGGAGCCTCCTGGTGAATGAGCAGTTCTTC
-	TRBD2	TRBJ2-1	TRBV7-2	CASSLLAGVGEQFF	TGTGCCAGCAGTTTACTAGCGGGAGTGGGTGAGCAGTTCTTC
many	TRBD2	TRBJ2-1	TRBV5-7	CASSLVLRGGDEQFF	TGTGCCAGCAGCTTGGTGTTGCGTGGGGGGGATGAGCAGTTCTTC
many	TRBD1	TRBJ1-2	TRBV3-1	CASSQRAGGSYGYTF	TGTGCCAGCAGCCAAAGGGCAGGGGGCAGCTATGGCTACACCTTC
many	-	TRBJ1-5	TRBV28	CASTPHGGNQPQHF	TGTGCCAGCACCCCCCATGGCGGGAATCAGCCCCAGCATTTT
many	TRBD1	TRBJ1-2	TRBV5-1	CASSLDRDLYGYTF	TGCGCCAGCAGCTTAGACAGGGACCTCTATGGCTACACCTTC
many	TRBD1	TRBJ1-5	TRBV27	CASQGDRDQPQHF	TGTGCCAGCCAGGGGGACAGGGATCAGCCCCAGCATTTT
-	-	TRBJ1-3	TRBV3-1	CASSPWTEPGDTIYF	TGTGCCAGCAGCCCCTGGACGGAACCCGGGGACACCATATATTTT
-	-	TRBJ2-7	TRBV9	CASSVATGNYEQYF	TGTGCCAGCAGCGTAGCCACAGGAAACTACGAGCAGTACTTC
many	-	TRBJ2-5	TRBV28	CASSTLALETQYF	TGTGCCAGCAGCACCCTAGCGCTGGAGACCCAGTACTTC
many	-	TRBJ2-1	TRBV18	CASSPFDLVGSYNEQFF	TGTGCCAGCTCACCATTCGATCTAGTGGGCTCCTACAATGAGCAGTTCTTC
many	TRBD1	TRBJ1-5	TRBV19	CASSTTGTGIVPQHF	TGTGCCAGTAGTACCACCGGGACAGGGATTGTACCCCAGCATTTT
-	-	TRBJ2-3	TRBV7-2	CASSFTGSPGQYF	TGTGCCAGCAGCTTCACAGGGAGCCCTGGGCAGTATTTT
many	-	TRBJ2-7	TRBV29-1	CSVTPRGALYEQYF	TGCAGCGTTACCCCCAGGGGGGCCCTCTACGAGCAGTACTTC
-	-	TRBJ2-7	TRBV28	CASSPSDLYTSEQYF	TGTGCCAGCAGTCCCTCGGACCTATATACGTCCGAGCAGTACTTC
many	-	TRBJ2-7	TRBV4-1	CASSQPGQPTYEQYF	TGCGCCAGCAGCCAACCAGGACAACCCACCTACGAGCAGTACTTC
many	TRBD2	TRBJ2-1	TRBV20-1	CSARVVAGGPNEQFF	TGCAGTGCTAGAGTGGTAGCGGGGGGGCCTAATGAGCAGTTCTTC
many	-	TRBJ1-2	TRBV28	CASSSPGPRGYTF	TGTGCCAGCAGTTCGCCCGGGCCCCGGGGCTACACCTTC
few	-	TRBJ1-1	TRBV18	CASSPRGEIEAFF	TGTGCCAGCTCACCACGGGGGGAGATTGAAGCTTTCTTT
-	-	TRBJ2-2	TRBV20-1	CSANRDANTGELFF	TGCAGTGCTAACCGGGACGCGAACACCGGGGAGCTGTTTTTT